These 31 T cell receptor beta chains share one sample of origin, sequenced in a study of radiotherapy plus CTLA-4 blockade in lung cancer (dated by TCRdb to the late 2010s). The library was generated by the immunoSEQ multiplex PCR assay. In TCRdb, the immuneACCESS table is reduced to in-frame sequences with V and J assigned. These tables do not hold every clone; where another copy was compared, an unresolved V gene accounts for under half, and the others remain unexplained. The sample table contains roughly 50,000 clones; only one count was recorded for 65% to 85% of them. The ten largest clones capture 11% of the sample. Sequencing used peripheral blood, obtained from a patient treated with radiotherapy plus ipilimumab. All receptors come from a human donor with non-small cell lung cancer who had stable disease on radiotherapy plus ipilimumab.

This chain joins TRBV19 and TRBJ2-3; D ambiguous. This CDR3 contains 14 residues. From germline, CDR1 is LNHDA and CDR2 SQIVND (reference sequence). The V end was cut by 1 base, the J end by 4 bases, with 9 bases between. CDR3 in DNA: TGTGCCAGTAGTATAGGGCAGCGCTCAGATACGCAGTATTTT. Protein sequence: CASSIGQRSDTQYF.

The chain has TRBV5-4 and TRBJ2-5, with D perhaps given as TRBD1 or TRBD2 (6 bases each). Looked up from germline, CDR1 is SGHNT and CDR2 is YYREEE (reference sequence). V dropped 0 bases and J dropped 5 bases, with 17 bases sitting between them. The CDR3 length is 16 residues. This CDR3 reads CASSLGVGQGRETQYF. CDR3 coding DNA: TGTGCCAGCAGCTTGGGTGTCGGGCAGGGGAGGGAGACCCAGTACTTC.

V is TRBV5-4 and J is TRBJ1-4, with D tentatively TRBD1 (5 bases). The CDR3 is 17 amino acids. V was clipped by 4 bases and J by 1 base, with 17 bases between them. Germline values: CDR1 SGHNT, CDR2 YYREEE (reference sequence). Written as DNA, the CDR3 is TGTGCCAGCAGCCTACCCCCCCAGGGTATAACTAATGAAAAACTGTTTTTT. Encoded protein: CASSLPPQGITNEKLFF.

This chain links TRBV18 with TRBJ1-3; tentative D call: TRBD1 (6 bases). Trimming removed 0 bases at V and 0 bases at J, with 12 bases between. CDR3 length: 17 amino acids. Germline V CDR1 and CDR2: KGHSH, LQKENI. The CDR3 loop is CASSPPGHQSSGNTIYF. CDR3 nucleotide sequence: TGTGCCAGCTCACCACCGGGACACCAGAGCTCTGGAAACACCATATATTTT. Complete variable domain (other parts from reference TRBV18 and TRBJ1-3): NAGVMQNPRHLVRRRGQEARLRCSPMKGHSHVYWYRQLPEEGLKFMVYLQKENIIDESGMPKERFSAEFPKEGPSILRIQQVVRGDSAAYFCASSPPGHQSSGNTIYFGEGSWLTVV.

The rearrangement joins TRBV6-6 to TRBJ1-1; D is ambiguous. The CDR3 contains 14 residues. Germline values: CDR1 MNHNY, CDR2 SVGAGI (reference sequence). With 4 bases removed from V and 0 bases from J, the gap between germline ends came to 9 bases. The CDR3 reads CASSSRNMNTEAFF. The CDR3 coding sequence is TGTGCCAGCAGTTCACGGAACATGAACACTGAAGCTTTCTTT.

This rearrangement joins TRBV28 to TRBJ2-1; D is unresolved. The CDR3 is made up of 16 amino acids. CDR1 and CDR2 (germline): MDHEN, SYDVKM. V lost 6 bases and J lost 8, with 23 bases in between. CDR3: CASSPLDLMPPDEQFF. CDR3 DNA: TGTGCCAGCAGCCCCCTAGACCTGATGCCCCCAGATGAGCAGTTCTTC.

The chain recombines TRBV5-1 with TRBJ2-1; 8 bases fit TRBD1. J was trimmed by 3 bases and V by 0 bases; bases with no gene match: 5. Germline assignment: CDR1 SGHRS and CDR2 YFSETQ. CDR3 length: 16 residues. CDR3 region: CASSLGGQGRYNEQFF. CDR3 sequence (DNA): TGCGCCAGCAGCTTGGGCGGACAGGGCCGCTACAATGAGCAGTTCTTC.

The CDR3 sequence: CASSQDQGATNTGELFF. CDR3 coding DNA: TGCGCCAGCAGCCAAGATCAGGGGGCTACGAACACCGGGGAGCTGTTTTTT. The chain has TRBV4-3 and TRBJ2-2; TRBD1 matches at 8 bases. CDR1 LGHNA and CDR2 YSLEER come from the germline V gene. The junction had 3 bases not matched to a gene; V was cut back by 0 bases and J by 0 bases. The CDR3 spans 17 residues.

The V and J genes are TRBV4-1 and TRBJ2-6, with D uncertain. Germline lookup yields CDR1 MGHRA and CDR2 YSYEKL. Trimming cost V 4 bases and J 1 base, with 8 bases left between them. CDR3 length: 15 amino acids. The CDR3 nucleotides read TGCGCCAGCAGCCCAAGGGAATCTGGGGCCAACGTCCTGACTTTC. It codes for CASSPRESGANVLTF.

CDR3 region: CASSEWGLNTEAFF. CDR3 in DNA: TGTGCCAGCAGTGAGTGGGGCCTGAACACTGAAGCTTTCTTT. V gene TRBV6-1 combines with J gene TRBJ1-1; D is possibly TRBD1 (5 bases). The V gene lost 3 bases and the J gene lost 0 bases, with 8 bases spanning the gap. The CDR3 spans 14 residues. Germline V gives CDR1 MNHNS, CDR2 SASEGT.

The chain has TRBV6-5 and TRBJ1-4, with TRBD1 matching over 8 bases. The V segment lost 5 bases and the J segment 6 bases; nucleotides outside the gene matches: 5. Looked up from germline, CDR1 is MNHEY and CDR2 is SVGAGI. CDR3 length equals 14 residues. CDR3 coding DNA: TGTGCCAGCAGTCAGGGACAGGATTATGAAAAACTGTTTTTT. Translation gives CASSQGQDYEKLFF.

CDR3 DNA: TGTGCCACCTCGATGGCGGGGGGTATTGAGCAGTTCTTC. This gives the protein CATSMAGGIEQFF. V and J are TRBV6-5 and TRBJ2-1, with 8 bases matching TRBD2. Trimming cost V 10 bases and J 9 bases; bases outside gene matches: 11. The V gene's germline CDR1 is MNHEY and CDR2 SVGAGI. The CDR3 spans 13 residues.

This chain links TRBV5-1 with TRBJ2-5, with 11 nucleotides matching TRBD1. The CDR3 runs to 16 residues. Trimming removed 0 bases from V and 5 bases from J; junction bases left unmatched: 6. Per germline, CDR1 SGHRS and CDR2 YFSETQ. The CDR3 DNA sequence: TGCGCCAGCAGCTTGGCGGGACAGGGGGTGCGGGAGACCCAGTACTTC. Translating it yields CASSLAGQGVRETQYF.

J is TRBJ2-7 and V is TRBV14; possible D gene TRBD1, 6 bases. This CDR3 spans 13 amino acids. Germline loops: CDR1 SGHDN, CDR2 FVKESK. V shed 1 base and J shed 6 bases, with 10 bases lying between them. CDR3 nucleotides: TGTGCCAGCAGCCAAGGTCCAGGGGCCGAGCAGTACGTC. Residues: CASSQGPGAEQYV.

The chain uses TRBV30 and TRBJ1-1; D gene uncertain. This CDR3 region has 13 residues. Deletions cut 2 bases from V and 5 bases from J, with 12 bases between. Per the germline V gene, CDR1 is GTSNPN and CDR2 is SVGIG (reference sequence). This CDR3 reads CAWSSWVWTEAFF. CDR3 in DNA: TGTGCCTGGAGTAGCTGGGTTTGGACTGAAGCTTTCTTT.

This sequence joins TRBV19 and TRBJ1-6; TRBD1 agrees at 8 bases. V lost 6 bases, J lost 5 bases, and 6 bases stayed unmatched. Germline V lookup: CDR1 LNHDA, CDR2 SQIVND (reference sequence). The CDR3 is 15 amino acids. CDR3 sequence (DNA): TGTGCCAGTAGGAAACGGACAGGGAATAATTCACCCCTCCACTTT. This encodes CASRKRTGNNSPLHF.

This rearrangement joins TRBV6-1 to TRBJ1-1; D perhaps matches TRBD1 (5 bases). The CDR3 is made up of 13 amino acids. CDR1 is MNHNS, CDR2 SASEGT, per germline. V was trimmed by 6 bases and J by 4 bases, leaving 12 bases between them. CDR3 DNA sequence: TGTGCCAGCAGCCCCAGGGCGCCCACTGAAGCTTTCTTT. Protein: CASSPRAPTEAFF.

The sample holds a few counts of this clone. The chain carries TRBV19 and TRBJ2-3; tentative D call: TRBD2 (5 bases). The germline V gene has CDR1 LNHDA and CDR2 SQIVND (reference sequence). This CDR3 has 13 amino acids. V was pared by 5 bases and J by 2 bases, with 8 bases between. The CDR3 sequence is CASSWTVTDTQYF. The CDR3 nucleotides read TGTGCCAGTAGTTGGACTGTCACAGATACGCAGTATTTT. Full variable domain (missing parts from reference TRBV19 and TRBJ2-3): DGGITQSPKYLFRKEGQNVTLSCEQNLNHDAMYWYRQDPGQGLRLIYYSQIVNDFQKGDIAEGYSVSREKKESFPLTVTSAQKNPTAFYLCASSWTVTDTQYFGPGTRLTVL.

The chain is built from TRBV10-3 and TRBJ1-1, with 7 positions matching TRBD1. From germline, CDR1 is ENHRY and CDR2 SYGVKD. The CDR3 consists of 16 residues. V lost 0 bases, J lost 5 bases, and 9 bases stayed unmatched. CDR3 loop: CAISESTNRGWTEAFF. The CDR3 DNA follows: TGTGCCATCAGTGAGTCGACGAACAGGGGTTGGACTGAAGCTTTCTTT.

V and J are TRBV29-1 and TRBJ1-2; the D is unclear. Deletions cut 3 bases from V and 8 bases from J, with 7 bases between. This CDR3 is 10 amino acids long. The V gene's germline CDR1 is SQVTM and CDR2 ANQGSEA. CDR3 bases: TGCAGCGTTGAGGCGGTGGGCTACACCTTC. Translating it yields CSVEAVGYTF.

This clone was picked up a small number of times. The chain couples TRBV28 to TRBJ1-5; no clear D. This CDR3 spans 13 amino acids. The germline V gene has CDR1 MDHEN and CDR2 SYDVKM. V shed 2 bases and J shed 1 base, with 3 bases lying between them. The CDR3, as DNA: TGTGCCAGCAGTTTAGGGAGCAATCAGCCCCAGCATTTT. It yields the protein CASSLGSNQPQHF.

The J gene is TRBJ2-3, the V gene TRBV19; D gene unclear. Trimming pared 3 bases from V and 2 bases from J, leaving 9 bases between. The germline V gene has CDR1 LNHDA and CDR2 SQIVND (reference sequence). The CDR3 consists of 14 residues. The CDR3 reads CASSILVTTDTQYF. The CDR3 DNA is TGTGCCAGTAGTATTTTGGTTACCACAGATACGCAGTATTTT.

The V and J genes are TRBV10-3 and TRBJ2-5; 9 bases agree with TRBD2. Germline lookup yields CDR1 ENHRY and CDR2 SYGVKD. The CDR3 sequence is 15 residues long. After removal of 5 bases from V and 4 bases from J, the junction contained 8 bases not matched to a gene. The CDR3 nucleotides read TGTGCCATCAGTAATCCGGGACTAGCTTTAGAGACCCAGTACTTC. As protein: CAISNPGLALETQYF.

The V call is TRBV27, the J call TRBJ1-1; D unresolved. V lost 4 bases to trimming and J lost 5 bases, with 17 bases between them. This CDR3 is built from 15 residues. Germline CDR1 reads MNHEY; CDR2 reads SMNVEV (reference sequence). CDR3 in amino acids: CASSSNSLGRTEAFF. CDR3 DNA: TGTGCCAGCAGTTCAAATAGCCTTGGACGAACTGAAGCTTTCTTT.

This clone was observed a few times. This chain uses TRBV10-1 with TRBJ1-1, with 12 bases that match TRBD1. Germline V gene sequence: CDR1 WNHNN, CDR2 SYGVQD (reference sequence). With 5 bases clipped from V and 5 bases from J, the junction kept 3 bases outside the gene matches. This CDR3 comprises 14 residues. The DNA of the CDR3 is TGCGCCAGCAGTAAGGGACAGGGGGCAACTGAAGCTTTCTTT. It encodes CASSKGQGATEAFF.

This chain uses TRBV11-2 with TRBJ1-1; tentatively, D is TRBD1 (5 bases). Germline V gene sequence: CDR1 SGHAT, CDR2 FQNNGV. The ends were cut back, 5 bases at V and 5 bases at J, with 15 bases in the middle. The CDR3 runs 14 residues. CDR3 nucleotide sequence: TGTGCCAGCAGCATGACCGGGACGATGACTGAAGCTTTCTTT. It is translated as CASSMTGTMTEAFF.

J is TRBJ2-7 and V is TRBV5-1, with a weak D call TRBD2 (5 bases). CDR1 SGHRS and CDR2 YFSETQ come from the germline V gene. V lost 4 bases and J 3 bases, leaving 5 bases between the germline ends. The CDR3 is made up of 11 amino acids. The chain's CDR3 is CASSRDYEQYF. The CDR3 DNA follows: TGCGCCAGCAGCCGGGACTACGAGCAGTACTTC.

This clone has ten or more counts. The rearrangement uses TRBV27 and TRBJ2-2; D is unresolved. The CDR3 contains 14 residues. The V and J ends lost 9 bases and 2 bases respectively, with 13 bases between them. Germline V gene data show CDR1 as MNHEY and CDR2 as SMNVEV (reference sequence). CDR3 sequence (DNA): TGTGCCAGTACCCAAAGCCTCAACACCGGGGAGCTGTTTTTT. Encoded protein: CASTQSLNTGELFF.

The genes are TRBV19 and TRBJ2-3, with D unresolved. CDR3 length equals 13 residues. CDR1 and CDR2 (germline): LNHDA, SQIVND (reference sequence). V lost 5 bases, J lost 0 bases, and 6 bases lay in between. CDR3 region: CASSASSTDTQYF. The CDR3, as DNA: TGTGCCAGTAGTGCCTCCAGCACAGATACGCAGTATTTT. The complete variable domain, with remaining parts taken from reference TRBV19 and TRBJ2-3, reads DGGITQSPKYLFRKEGQNVTLSCEQNLNHDAMYWYRQDPGQGLRLIYYSQIVNDFQKGDIAEGYSVSREKKESFPLTVTSAQKNPTAFYLCASSASSTDTQYFGPGTRLTVL.

This chain joins TRBV4-1 and TRBJ1-2, with 9 bases that match TRBD1. Germline-derived CDR1 and CDR2 are MGHRA and YSYEKL. Trimming cost V 4 bases and J 6 bases; bases outside gene matches: 6. The CDR3 is 14 residues long. CDR3 loop: CASSPQGTGNGYTF. The DNA of the CDR3 is TGCGCCAGCAGCCCACAAGGGACAGGGAATGGCTACACCTTC.

The V gene is TRBV9, the J gene TRBJ1-1; D is uncertain. This CDR3 spans 13 amino acids. Germline CDR1 SGDLS, CDR2 YYNGEE. Trimming removed 0 bases at V and 2 bases at J, with 5 bases between. Here the CDR3 DNA reads TGTGCCAGCAGCGTAGAATTAAACACTGAAGCTTTCTTT. Translated: CASSVELNTEAFF.